The clone carrying this T cell receptor (beta chain) was seen repeatedly, ten times or more. Its antigen is currently unknown. The data are from a study of T cells after yellow fever vaccination. Whole-study findings and limits: Bulk-population clonotypes that are abundant could appear as contaminants in FACS-sorted repertoires. CD4 and CD8 compartments shared a small share of clonotypes, likely from convergent recombination.

Each CDR3 protein gets one entry after TCRdb re-called the 5' RACE reads with MiXCR. The profile shows roughly 150,000 distinct CDR3 sequences, more than 6% of them singletons. The ends were cut back, 0 bases at V and 3 bases at J, with 3 bases in the middle. Germline V gene lookup returns CDR1 ENHRY and CDR2 SYGVKD. The CDR3 loop spans 13 amino acids. This clonotype was obtained from a man under 40 who received the YFV17D yellow fever vaccine. The genes are TRBV10-3 and TRBJ2-1; no reliable D call. The source material was CD4+ T cells sorted from PBMCs, sampled 5 days after the yellow fever booster vaccination. The CDR3 DNA reads as TGTGCCATCAGTGAGTCGGACTACAATGAGCAGTTCTTC. Its protein product is CAISESDYNEQFF.